Below are 15 T cell receptor beta chains sequenced from a single sample in a study of blood T cells in healthy people across ages. For the second PCR, which ran for about 6 to 11 cycles, a sample-barcoded 5' primer and a J-beta primer mix were used. Each CDR3 protein is one row after TCRdb ran MiXCR on the 5' RACE reads. The data hold about 1.1 million distinct CDR3 sequences, with 35% to 45% observed a single time. The sequenced sample was blood. Source of these receptors: a man younger than 30 in good health.

The chain combines TRBV7-2 with TRBJ1-2; the D gene is possibly TRBD1 (5 bases). Germline V gene lookup returns CDR1 SGHTA and CDR2 FQGNSA. The CDR3 covers 14 residues. Between the trimmed V and J ends, which lost 3 bases and 5 bases, there was a span of 13 bases. CDR3 coding DNA: TGTGCCAGCAGCTTGCCCTCAGGGCGGTATGGCTACACCTTC. Translation gives CASSLPSGRYGYTF.

V and J are TRBV5-1 and TRBJ1-2, with 7 bases that match TRBD1. The CDR3 runs to 15 residues. V shed 4 bases and J 4 bases; nucleotides not matched to a gene: 10. Looked up from germline, CDR1 is SGHRS and CDR2 is YFSETQ. CDR3 region: CASSQDRAGSYGYTF. The CDR3, as DNA: TGCGCCAGCAGCCAAGACAGGGCCGGGTCCTATGGCTACACCTTC.

This clonotype was seen a handful of times. The genes are TRBV6-2 or TRBV6-3 and TRBJ1-5; unclear D gene. The germline gives CDR1 MNHEY, CDR2 SVGEGT. CDR3 length equals 14 residues. Trimming stripped 10 bases from V and 0 bases from J, with 13 bases between. The DNA for the CDR3 is TGTGCCATCGGACTACCGAATAGCAATCAGCCCCAGCATTTT. It translates to CAIGLPNSNQPQHF.

There are a few counts of this clonotype. V and J are TRBV9 and TRBJ2-1, with 7 bases lining up with TRBD2. The CDR3 consists of 14 residues. Losses at the gene ends were 7 bases for V and 3 bases for J; bases not matched to a gene: 7. Germline lookup yields CDR1 SGDLS and CDR2 YYNGEE. The CDR3, as DNA: TGTGCCAGCGGACGCGGGGGAGGCTACAATGAGCAGTTCTTC. Its protein is CASGRGGGYNEQFF.

This clonotype has ten or more counts. V usage is TRBV4-1 and J usage is TRBJ2-1, with D possibly being TRBD1 (6 bases). This CDR3 comprises 14 residues. V shed 2 bases and J shed 8 bases, with 13 bases lying between them. Germline CDR1 reads MGHRA; CDR2 reads YSYEKL. Here the CDR3 DNA reads TGCGCCAGCAGCCAACCTACACAGGGCGATGAGCAGTTCTTC. This codes for CASSQPTQGDEQFF.

This clonotype has a handful of counts. For the CDR3, the DNA is TGTGCCAGCAGCTTAATGTACGGCTCTACCTACGAGCAGTACTTC. Translation: CASSLMYGSTYEQYF. V and J are TRBV11-2 and TRBJ2-7; D remains ambiguous. Germline loops: CDR1 SGHAT, CDR2 FQNNGV. V shed 2 bases and J shed 2 bases, with 13 bases lying between them. CDR3 size: 15 residues.

The genes are TRBV10-3 and TRBJ2-7, with D unclear. Between the trimmed V and J ends, which lost 4 bases and 0 bases, there was a span of 7 bases. This CDR3 contains 13 residues. Germline CDR1 ENHRY, CDR2 SYGVKD. CDR3 amino acids: CAISGEDSYEQYF. The CDR3 coding sequence is TGTGCCATCAGTGGTGAAGACTCCTACGAGCAGTACTTC.

V usage is TRBV6-5 and J usage is TRBJ1-2; perhaps TRBD1 as D (5 bases). The CDR3 runs 14 residues. Germline V gene sequence: CDR1 MNHEY, CDR2 SVGAGI. Trimming removed 5 bases from V and 4 bases from J, with 14 bases in between. CDR3 residues: CASSPPGVLYGYTF. CDR3 DNA sequence: TGTGCCAGCAGTCCACCGGGGGTCCTCTATGGCTACACCTTC.

The chain has TRBV11-1 and TRBJ1-1, with a tentative D call TRBD1 (5 bases). This CDR3 has 16 amino acids. From germline, CDR1 is SGHAT and CDR2 FQDESV (reference sequence). V lost 5 bases and J lost 0, with 16 bases in between. CDR3 DNA: TGTGCCAGCAGCCAAGTGGGGGGGGGAATGAACACTGAAGCTTTCTTT. Amino acids: CASSQVGGGMNTEAFF. Supplemented by reference TRBV11-1 and TRBJ1-1, the full variable domain reads EAEVAQSPRYKITEKSQAVAFWCDPISGHATLYWYRQILGQGPELLVQFQDESVVDDSQLPKDRFSAERLKGVDSTLKIQPAELGDSAMYLCASSQVGGGMNTEAFFGQGTRLTVV.

The rearrangement links TRBV5-1 to TRBJ1-1, with D possibly being TRBD1 (5 bases). The CDR3 is 15 residues long. V was clipped by 5 bases and J by 4 bases, with 18 bases between them. Germline V gene lookup returns CDR1 SGHRS and CDR2 YFSETQ. This CDR3 reads CASSPPDMGGTEAFF. CDR3 in DNA: TGCGCCAGCAGTCCACCCGACATGGGGGGCACTGAAGCTTTCTTT.

This clonotype was detected only a few times. One base away lies a much larger clone, so this may be a sequencing read error. The chain recombines TRBV4-3 with TRBJ2-1; D is perhaps TRBD1 (5 bases). The J call may not be correct, given that the DNA end is closer to TRBJ2-7. Germline V CDR1 and CDR2: LGHNA, YSLEER. This CDR3 spans 15 amino acids. The DNA for the CDR3 is TGCGCCAGCAGCCAAAGACAGAGCTCCTACAATGAGCAGTACTTC. Its translation is CASSQRQSSYNEQYF.

V gene TRBV7-9 combines with J gene TRBJ1-4, with TRBD1 matching 8 bases. This CDR3 contains 16 residues. The junction had 6 bases not matched to a gene; V was cut back by 5 bases and J by 1 base. Germline CDR1 reads SEHNR; CDR2 reads FQNEAQ (reference sequence). CDR3 amino acids: CASSDYTGGTNEKLFF. The CDR3 nucleotides read TGTGCCAGCAGCGACTATACAGGGGGAACTAATGAAAAACTGTTTTTT.

The sample holds a few counts of this clonotype. The gene calls are TRBV7-2 and TRBJ1-6; D gene uncertain. Trimming left V 6 bases short and J 7 bases short, with 16 bases between. Germline CDR1 is SGHTA and CDR2 is FQGNSA. This CDR3 region has 15 residues. Here the CDR3 reads CASSLTLATNSPLHF. CDR3 sequence (DNA): TGTGCCAGCAGTTTGACTCTCGCCACAAATTCACCCCTCCACTTT.

The table lists this clonotype with many counts. A junction boundary mismatches the germline segment, possibly from a read error. The chain has TRBV5-1 and TRBJ1-1; no reliable D call. Germline V gene sequence: CDR1 SGHRS, CDR2 YFSETQ. The CDR3 has 14 residues. The chain's CDR3 is CASSLSGRNTEAFF. CDR3 DNA sequence: TGTGCCAGCAGCTTATCCGGACGGAACACTGAAGCTTTCTTT.

V and J are TRBV24-1 and TRBJ2-1, with D unclear. V was shortened by 4 bases and J by 4 bases, with 10 bases between the two germline ends. Germline V lookup: CDR1 KGHDR, CDR2 SFDVKD. This CDR3 has 14 residues. The CDR3 DNA follows: TGTGCCACCAGTGAAGGCAGCCTTTACAATGAGCAGTTCTTC. It codes for CATSEGSLYNEQFF.